The 9 T cell receptor beta chains presented below share a single source sample, sequenced in a study of response to subunit inactivated influenza vaccine. TCRdb passed the RT-PCR reads through MiXCR, listing each CDR3 protein once. Here the sample spans 650,000 to 800,000 distinct CDR3 sequences, approximately 13% being singletons. The sample was PBMCs from blood, taken 14 days before vaccination. These receptors all come from a man in his forties or fifties who received an inactivated influenza vaccine.

The rearrangement links TRBV19 to TRBJ1-1; tentatively, D is TRBD1 (6 bases). V was pared by 7 bases and J by 1 base, with 10 bases between. Per germline, CDR1 LNHDA and CDR2 SQIVND (reference sequence). The CDR3 has 13 amino acids. The CDR3 DNA follows: TGTGCCAGTAAAGAACAGGGGAACACTGAAGCTTTCTTT. Protein sequence: CASKEQGNTEAFF.

The CDR3 nucleotides read TGCGCCAGCAGCCAAACAGGGGTGGCAAAGGGAACAGATACGCAGTATTTT. Protein: CASSQTGVAKGTDTQYF. V gene TRBV5-1 combines with J gene TRBJ2-3; 7 nucleotides line up with TRBD1. The germline CDR1 and CDR2 sequences are SGHRS and YFSETQ. The CDR3 runs to 17 residues. V shed 4 bases, J shed 3 bases, and the junction held 14 bases outside the gene matches.

The J gene is TRBJ1-6, the V gene TRBV3-1; D ambiguous. CDR3 length: 14 residues. The V and J ends lost 4 bases and 4 bases respectively, with 8 bases between them. Germline-derived CDR1 and CDR2 are LGHDT and YNNKEL (reference sequence). In DNA, the CDR3 is TGTGCCAGCAGCCTCGTTCTATATAATTCACCCCTCCACTTT. This sequence encodes CASSLVLYNSPLHF.

This clonotype occurred a few times. The chain has TRBV18 and TRBJ2-7; 8 positions match TRBD2. This CDR3 is built from 16 residues. V trimming: 2 bases; J trimming: 1 base; junction bases outside the gene matches: 7. Germline V gives CDR1 KGHSH, CDR2 LQKENI. CDR3 protein: CASSPNSGIVSYEQYF. The CDR3 DNA follows: TGTGCCAGCTCACCAAATAGCGGGATAGTGTCCTACGAGCAGTACTTC.

Ten or more counts support this clonotype. The rearrangement uses TRBV28 and TRBJ2-2, with D possibly called TRBD1 or TRBD2 (5 bases each). The CDR3 is 13 amino acids. V shed 8 bases and J shed 0 bases, with 7 bases lying between them. CDR1 is MDHEN and CDR2 is SYDVKM in the germline V gene. The CDR3 DNA follows: TGTGCCAGCGGGGGTCCGAACACCGGGGAGCTGTTTTTT. As protein: CASGGPNTGELFF.

The chain recombines TRBV3-1 with TRBJ2-5; D might be TRBD2 (5 bases). Trimming pared 0 bases from V and 2 bases from J, leaving 7 bases between. Germline V gene data show CDR1 as LGHDT and CDR2 as YNNKEL (reference sequence). This CDR3 contains 14 residues. The CDR3 nucleotides read TGTGCCAGCAGCCAAGATGAGGGTCAAGAGACCCAGTACTTC. This translates into CASSQDEGQETQYF.

This clonotype was detected ten times or more. The rearrangement joins TRBV5-1 to TRBJ2-3, with TRBD1 matching over 8 bases. From germline, CDR1 is SGHRS and CDR2 YFSETQ. Trimming cost V 2 bases and J 2 bases; bases outside gene matches: 4. The CDR3 is 15 amino acids. The CDR3 loop is CASSLGDRITDTQYF. The CDR3 coding sequence is TGCGCCAGCAGCTTAGGGGACAGGATCACAGATACGCAGTATTTT.

This clonotype turned up a few times. The chain is built from TRBV7-9 and TRBJ2-3; TRBD1 might be the D (7 bases). CDR1 and CDR2 from the germline V gene are SEHNR and FQNEAQ (reference sequence). The CDR3 is 15 residues long. V was clipped by 5 bases and J by 6 bases, with 18 bases between them. The CDR3 nucleotides read TGTGCCAGCAGCCAGCAGGGGGGCCTAGGGGATACGCAGTATTTT. This sequence encodes CASSQQGGLGDTQYF.

In its sample, this clonotype was seen a few times. This chain connects TRBV7-2 to TRBJ2-2; 8 nucleotides line up with TRBD1. The germline V gene encodes CDR1 SGHTA and CDR2 FQGNSA. With 2 bases clipped from V and 5 bases from J, the junction kept 7 bases outside the gene matches. The CDR3 is made up of 16 amino acids. CDR3 in DNA: TGTGCCAGCAGCTTATTCAGGGGGCGATTAACCGGGGAGCTGTTTTTT. It codes for CASSLFRGRLTGELFF.